This is a list of T cell receptor beta chains from one sample in a study of T cells in Graves' hyperthyroidism and ophthalmopathy. Via MiXCR, TCRdb re-called the multiplex PCR reads, giving one row per CDR3 protein. The repertoire holds under 700,000 distinct CDR3 sequences, with under 60% as singletons. Sequencing was done on a sample of peripheral blood or thyroid tissue (not recorded which). All receptors derive from a woman younger than 35 with Graves' hyperthyroidism. CDR3s include the opening cysteine and the closing phenylalanine or tryptophan. D genes are given only for firm matches. Rows give clone size only sometimes, using once, few, many, or a class for an expanded clone.

size,V,D,J,length,CDR3,DNA
many,TRBV14,TRBD1,TRBJ2-2,13,CASSQPGDRFLFF,TGTGCCAGCAGCCAACCGGGGGACAGGTTCCTGTTTTTT
few,TRBV7-6,.,TRBJ1-1,13,CASSLSPDTEAFF,TGTGCCAGCAGCTTATCTCCGGACACTGAAGCTTTCTTT
many,TRBV7-9,.,TRBJ1-5,12,CATSTGNQPQHF,TGTGCCACCAGTACAGGGAATCAGCCCCAGCATTTT
few,TRBV19,.,TRBJ1-1,15,CASSIAAGMNTEAFF,TGTGCCAGTAGTATAGCGGCAGGAATGAACACTGAAGCTTTCTTT
.,TRBV29-1,TRBD1,TRBJ1-2,11,CSVTLTGGYTF,TGCAGCGTTACCCTGACAGGGGGCTACACCTTC
medium-sized,TRBV29-1,.,TRBJ2-5,11,CSVETRETQYF,TGCAGCGTGGAAACCAGGGAGACCCAGTACTTC
.,TRBV2,.,TRBJ1-4,15,CATSSEARLNEKLFF,TGTGCTACTAGCAGTGAAGCCAGACTTAATGAAAAACTGTTTTTT
.,TRBV7-3,TRBD2,TRBJ2-2,15,CASSPRLAGIGELFF,TGTGCCAGCAGCCCCCGGCTAGCGGGAATCGGGGAGCTGTTTTTT
few,TRBV2,TRBD1,TRBJ1-6,15,CASSQETGGQAPLHF,TGTGCCAGCAGCCAAGAGACAGGGGGCCAAGCACCCCTCCACTTT
.,TRBV4-2,TRBD1,TRBJ1-1,18,CASSQGSPHTGGGTEAFF,TGTGCCAGCAGCCAAGGATCCCCACACACAGGGGGCGGGACTGAAGCTTTCTTT
.,TRBV29-1,.,TRBJ1-2,14,CSVEPSPSNYGYTF,TGCAGCGTTGAGCCGAGCCCAAGTAACTATGGCTACACCTTC
.,TRBV7-6,.,TRBJ2-7,12,CASSRGERERYF,TGTGCCAGCAGCCGTGGGGAAAGGGAGCGGTACTTC
.,TRBV9,.,TRBJ1-2,16,CASSQDGSGLGCGYTF,TGCGCCAGCAGCCAAGATGGTTCAGGGCTAGGCTGTGGCTACACCTTC
few,TRBV7-6,TRBD2,TRBJ2-7,13,CASSGTSFYEQYF,TGTGCCAGCAGCGGGACTAGCTTTTACGAGCAGTACTTC
many,TRBV29-1,TRBD1,TRBJ1-2,13,CSVGQGGNYGYTF,TGCAGCGTTGGACAGGGAGGTAACTATGGCTACACCTTC
.,TRBV5-1,TRBD2,TRBJ2-5,16,CASSLRRTSEQETQYF,TGCGCCAGCAGCTTGAGGCGAACTAGCGAACAAGAGACCCAGTACTTC
.,TRBV7-6,.,TRBJ2-7,11,CASSPTSEQYF,TGTGCCAGCAGCCCCACAAGCGAGCAGTACTTC
.,TRBV2,.,TRBJ1-2,14,CASSQTPRGYGYTF,TGTGCCAGCAGTCAAACCCCCAGGGGCTATGGCTACACCTTC
.,TRBV7-9,.,TRBJ2-5,12,CASSLSPETQYF,TGTGCCAGCAGTTTATCCCCCGAGACCCAGTACTTC
many,TRBV7-8,TRBD2,TRBJ2-7,16,CASSLALGLAGNEQYF,TGTGCCAGCAGCTTAGCGTTGGGGCTAGCGGGAAACGAGCAGTACTTC
few,TRBV9,TRBD2,TRBJ2-7,15,CASSLSGLAKYEQYF,TGTGCCAGCAGCCTCTCAGGACTAGCGAAGTACGAGCAGTACTTC
.,TRBV7-9,.,TRBJ2-7,12,CASSPDPHEQCF,TGTGCCAGCAGCCCAGACCCCCACGAGCAGTGCTTC
few,TRBV7-2,.,TRBJ1-2,15,CASSLAGGAGYGYTF,TGTGCCAGCAGCTTAGCCGGGGGCGCAGGCTATGGCTACACCTTC
many,TRBV5-4,.,TRBJ2-6,14,CASSYSGGANVLTF,TGTGCCAGCAGTTATTCAGGGGGGGCCAACGTCCTGACTTTC
.,TRBV7-2,TRBD1,TRBJ1-2,15,CASSQRGQGGYGYTF,TGTGCCAGCAGCCAGAGGGGACAGGGGGGTTATGGCTACACCTTC
.,TRBV29-1,TRBD1,TRBJ2-5,13,CSSPGTGRETQYF,TGCAGCAGCCCAGGGACAGGGCGAGAGACCCAGTACTTC
.,TRBV11-1,TRBD2,TRBJ2-7,18,CANGGEGTSGRLSYEQYF,TGTGCCAACGGAGGAGAGGGGACTAGCGGGAGATTATCCTACGAGCAGTACTTC
few,TRBV29-1,.,TRBJ2-7,15,CSVEDPVGSSYEQYF,TGCAGCGTTGAAGATCCTGTGGGTAGCTCCTACGAGCAGTACTTC
.,TRBV30,.,TRBJ1-4,13,CAWSVPGREKLFF,TGTGCCTGGAGTGTCCCAGGAAGGGAAAAACTGTTTTTT
few,TRBV20-1,.,TRBJ2-5,12,CSASTSQETQYF,TGCAGTGCTAGCACCTCACAAGAGACCCAGTACTTC
many,TRBV9,.,TRBJ2-6,17,CASSVRRAPSGANVLTF,TGTGCCAGCAGCGTGAGAAGGGCCCCCTCTGGGGCCAACGTCCTGACTTTC
.,TRBV7-9,.,TRBJ1-4,15,CASSLPTATNEKLFF,TGTGCCAGCAGCCTACCGACAGCAACTAATGAAAAACTGTTTTTT
.,TRBV24-1,.,TRBJ1-5,13,CATRGPGGSPQHF,TGTGCCACCAGGGGCCCCGGGGGATCGCCCCAGCATTTT
few,TRBV24-1,TRBD2,TRBJ2-3,15,CATSDGLAGVNGQYF,TGTGCCACCAGTGACGGACTAGCGGGAGTTAATGGACAGTATTTT
.,TRBV11-2,.,TRBJ2-2,14,CASSSGLNNGELFF,TGTGCCAGCAGCTCGGGTCTTAATAACGGGGAGCTGTTTTTT
.,TRBV3-1,.,TRBJ1-4,14,CASSQDGVAGKLFF,TGTGCCAGCAGCCAAGATGGGGTTGCCGGAAAACTGTTTTTT
.,TRBV7-8,.,TRBJ1-5,14,CASLGHFGNQPQHF,TGTGCCAGCTTGGGACACTTTGGCAATCAGCCCCAGCATTTT
.,TRBV24-1,.,TRBJ2-5,15,CATSDSRQIQETQYF,TGTGCCACCAGTGATTCCAGACAGATACAAGAGACCCAGTACTTC
few,TRBV11-3,.,TRBJ2-5,15,CASSLGFAGGETQYF,TGTGCCAGCAGCTTAGGATTCGCCGGCGGCGAGACCCAGTACTTC
.,TRBV19,TRBD1,TRBJ1-6,16,CASSILGTEDNSPLHF,TGTGCCAGTAGTATACTTGGGACAGAAGATAATTCACCCCTCCACTTT
.,TRBV20-1,TRBD1,TRBJ1-2,14,CSARGGQGAGGYTF,TGCAGTGCTAGAGGGGGACAGGGGGCTGGTGGCTACACCTTC
.,TRBV7-3,.,TRBJ1-1,13,CASSAGLAPEAFF,TGTGCCAGCAGCGCGGGACTTGCCCCTGAAGCTTTCTTT
few,TRBV15,.,TRBJ2-6,18,CATSRDGRTSSGANVLTF,TGTGCCACCAGCAGAGATGGACGAACGAGCTCTGGGGCCAACGTCCTGACTTTC
many,TRBV7-9,.,TRBJ2-7,14,CASSLTAETYEQYF,TGTGCCAGCAGCTTAACAGCAGAGACCTACGAGCAGTACTTC
few,TRBV7-9,.,TRBJ2-7,12,CASSLASHEQYF,TGTGCCAGCAGCTTAGCCTCCCACGAGCAGTACTTC
few,TRBV4-2,.,TRBJ1-2,13,CASSPPEADGYTF,TGTGCCAGCAGCCCGCCGGAGGCAGATGGCTACACCTTC
.,TRBV29-1,.,TRBJ2-7,13,CSVEIGRAYEQYF,TGCAGCGTTGAAATTGGACGGGCCTACGAGCAGTACTTC
.,TRBV7-9,TRBD1,TRBJ1-5,16,CASSGGGQGLNQPQHF,TGTGCCAGCAGCGGGGGGGGACAGGGTCTAAATCAGCCCCAGCATTTT
.,TRBV7-8,.,TRBJ2-7,14,CASRGEYDNYEQYF,TGTGCCAGCCGCGGGGAGTACGATAACTACGAGCAGTACTTC
.,TRBV10-3,.,TRBJ1-2,13,CATSDQTHYGYTF,TGTGCCACCTCGGACCAAACTCACTATGGCTACACCTTC
.,TRBV2,.,TRBJ1-1,15,CASSELRNMNTEAFF,TGTGCCAGCAGTGAATTGAGGAACATGAACACTGAAGCTTTCTTT
.,TRBV14,.,TRBJ1-1,11,CTSFRGTEAFF,TGTACCAGTTTCCGCGGGACTGAAGCTTTCTTT
.,TRBV12-3/TRBV12-4,.,TRBJ1-1,15,CASSLALSALSEAFF,TGTGCCAGCAGTTTAGCGCTCTCAGCTCTTAGTGAAGCTTTCTTT
.,TRBV12-3/TRBV12-4,.,TRBJ1-2,13,CASSLNQRIGYTF,TGTGCCAGCAGTTTAAATCAGAGAATTGGCTACACCTTC
.,TRBV5-1,.,TRBJ2-7,14,CASSLVAGPYEQYF,TGCGCCAGCAGCTTGGTTGCGGGACCCTACGAGCAGTACTTC
.,TRBV7-9,TRBD1,TRBJ1-5,16,CASSLGGTGGNQPQHF,TGTGCCAGCAGCTTGGGGGGGACAGGGGGCAATCAGCCCCAGCATTTT
many,TRBV10-3,TRBD1,TRBJ1-6,15,CATSPRDRDDSPLHF,TGTGCCACCTCACCCCGGGACAGGGATGATTCACCCCTCCACTTT